These T cell receptor beta chains were read from a single sample in a study of blood T cell repertoires in COVID-19. Using immunoSEQ multiplex PCR, the repertoire was profiled, and TCRdb retains in-frame clones only, with some absent. The sample holds 150,000 to 200,000 clones, roughly 92% seen once. Sequencing was carried out using peripheral blood. Receptors originate from a young man with COVID-19, enrolled during active disease. The CDR3 runs from the conserved cysteine through the conserved F or W. A D gene is named only where the DNA matches it firmly. Some rows have no size entry. The others give once, few or many, or a class for an expanded clone.

>TRBV6-5|TRBJ2-1|NA|once
CASSYEGRYYNEQFF
TGTGCCAGCAGTTACGAGGGGAGGTACTACAATGAGCAGTTCTTC
>TRBV5-1|TRBJ2-5|NA|NA
CASSWLTGTQETQYF
TGCGCCAGCAGCTGGCTGACAGGTACCCAAGAGACCCAGTACTTC
>TRBV5-4|TRBJ1-2|NA|NA
CASSLASGQVFGYTF
TGTGCCAGCAGCTTGGCCTCGGGACAAGTTTTTGGCTACACCTTC
>TRBV5-4|TRBJ2-5|TRBD2|NA
CASSFGAGGPGETQYF
TGTGCCAGCAGCTTTGGCGCGGGGGGGCCGGGGGAGACCCAGTACTTC
>TRBV28|TRBJ1-1|NA|NA
CASSPYEGRGTEAFF
TGTGCCAGCAGCCCCTATGAGGGAAGAGGCACTGAAGCTTTCTTT
>TRBV7-9|TRBJ2-7|NA|NA
CAREGWDGHEQYF
TGTGCCAGGGAGGGATGGGACGGCCACGAGCAGTACTTC
>TRBV10-3|TRBJ1-6|NA|NA
CAIRPTGRDSPLHF
TGTGCCATCAGACCCACAGGGCGGGATTCACCCCTCCACTTT
>TRBV27|TRBJ1-3|NA|NA
CASSPDSPRRYTIYF
TGTGCCAGCAGTCCGGACAGCCCCAGGCGTTACACCATATATTTT
>TRBV9|TRBJ2-1|NA|NA
CASSVQLSSYNEQFF
TGTGCCAGCAGCGTTCAGTTAAGCTCCTACAATGAGCAGTTCTTC
>TRBV5-1|TRBJ2-2|NA|once
CASSPRSGTGELFF
TGCGCCAGCAGCCCACGGTCAGGAACCGGGGAGCTGTTTTTT
>TRBV28|TRBJ1-5|NA|NA
CASSLSTGNQPQHF
TGTGCCAGCAGTTTGAGCACGGGCAATCAGCCCCAGCATTTT
>TRBV5-6|TRBJ1-2|TRBD1|NA
CASSPPDRVGYGYTF
TGTGCCAGCAGCCCGCCGGACAGGGTTGGATATGGCTACACCTTC
>TRBV5-6|TRBJ1-2|TRBD1|NA
CASSLAGGQGWAGYTF
TGTGCCAGCAGCTTGGCCGGTGGACAGGGGTGGGCTGGCTACACCTTC
>TRBV4-1|TRBJ1-2|TRBD1|NA
CASSQEGTGYGYTF
TGCGCCAGCAGCCAAGAGGGGACAGGGTATGGCTACACCTTC
>TRBV3-1/TRBV3-2|TRBJ2-5|NA|NA
CASSPQLETQYF
TGTGCCAGCAGCCCGCAACTAGAGACCCAGTACTTC
>TRBV25-1|TRBJ1-2|TRBD1|NA
CASSAGDSRTKLDGYTF
TGTGCCAGCAGTGCCGGGGACAGCCGAACCAAACTTGATGGCTACACCTTC
>TRBV3-1/TRBV3-2|TRBJ1-6|NA|NA
CASSQDAGLRSPLHF
TGTGCCAGCAGCCAAGACGCAGGGCTGAGGTCACCCCTCCACTTT
>TRBV6-5|TRBJ1-6|NA|few
CASSYEGNSPLHF
TGTGCCAGCAGTTACGAGGGAAATTCACCCCTCCACTTT
>TRBV30|TRBJ1-1|NA|NA
CAAKLGQNTEAFF
TGTGCCGCAAAGCTCGGACAGAACACTGAAGCTTTCTTT
>TRBV7-9|TRBJ1-6|NA|few
CASSLALGGVGNSPLHF
TGTGCCAGCAGCTTAGCGCTGGGGGGGGTTGGTAATTCACCCCTCCACTTT
>TRBV19|TRBJ1-6|NA|NA
CASSPGLGSPLHF
TGTGCCAGTAGTCCGGGTCTTGGGTCACCCCTCCACTTT
>TRBV10-3|TRBJ2-3|NA|NA
CAIRSEGADTQYF
TGTGCCATCAGAAGCGAGGGGGCAGATACGCAGTATTTT
>TRBV5-4|TRBJ1-2|TRBD1|NA
CASSAPGQGHYGYTF
TGTGCCAGCAGCGCCCCGGGACAGGGGCACTATGGCTACACCTTC
>TRBV3-1/TRBV3-2|TRBJ1-2|NA|NA
CASSPEVRQRPNDYGYTF
TGTGCCAGCAGCCCGGAAGTACGACAGCGCCCTAACGACTATGGCTACACCTTC
>TRBV12-3/TRBV12-4|TRBJ1-4|NA|NA
CASSRLGGEKLFF
TGTGCCAGCAGTAGACTCGGGGGTGAAAAACTGTTTTTT
>TRBV6-5|TRBJ2-1|TRBD2|NA
CASRASSGPPREQFF
TGTGCCAGCAGAGCCTCTAGCGGTCCCCCGCGTGAGCAGTTCTTC
>TRBV28|TRBJ1-2|NA|once
CASTITGSYGYTF
TGTGCCAGCACCATAACAGGGAGCTATGGCTACACCTTC
>TRBV11-2|TRBJ2-7|TRBD2|NA
CASSDQSPGTRRSYEQYF
TGTGCCAGCAGCGACCAATCACCCGGGACTAGACGCTCCTACGAGCAGTACTTC
>TRBV18|TRBJ2-7|TRBD1|NA
CASSPTGTDYEQYF
TGTGCCAGCTCACCTACCGGGACAGACTACGAGCAGTACTTC
>TRBV30|TRBJ1-2|TRBD1|once
CAWRDRGARDGYTF
TGTGCCTGGAGGGACAGGGGCGCCAGGGATGGCTACACCTTC
>TRBV28|TRBJ2-5|TRBD1|NA
CASFGTVQETQYF
TGTGCCAGCTTCGGGACAGTACAAGAGACCCAGTACTTC
>TRBV18|TRBJ1-1|NA|NA
CASGRENTEAFF
TGTGCCAGCGGCAGGGAGAACACTGAAGCTTTCTTT
>TRBV5-1|TRBJ1-3|NA|NA
CASSLSSVSGNTIYF
TGCGCCAGCAGCTTGAGCTCTGTCTCTGGAAACACCATATATTTT
>TRBV20-1|TRBJ1-2|TRBD1|NA
CSATGQGGYTF
TGCAGTGCCACGGGACAGGGTGGCTACACCTTC
>TRBV6-1|TRBJ1-2|NA|NA
CASSETDYGYTF
TGTGCCAGCAGTGAAACAGACTATGGCTACACCTTC
>TRBV12-3/TRBV12-4|TRBJ1-2|TRBD1|NA
CASRPSGGDGYTF
TGTGCCAGCAGGCCTTCAGGGGGCGATGGCTACACCTTC
>TRBV7-9|TRBJ1-4|TRBD1|NA
CASSAGQGTTTNEKLFF
TGTGCCAGCAGCGCGGGACAGGGGACAACAACTAATGAAAAACTGTTTTTT
>TRBV20-1|TRBJ1-4|NA|NA
CSASKPRSEKLFF
TGCAGTGCTAGTAAGCCACGATCTGAAAAACTGTTTTTT
>TRBV6-5|TRBJ1-5|NA|once
CASSYTGLDQPQHF
TGTGCCAGCAGTTACACAGGGCTCGATCAGCCCCAGCATTTT
>TRBV11-2|TRBJ1-1|TRBD1|NA
CASSQGRTGGTEAFF
TGTGCCAGCAGCCAGGGGAGGACAGGGGGCACTGAAGCTTTCTTT
>TRBV29-1|TRBJ2-7|TRBD2|once
CSVGEGSDREQYF
TGCAGCGTTGGGGAGGGGTCAGATCGAGAGCAGTACTTC
>TRBV3-1/TRBV3-2|TRBJ1-6|NA|NA
CASSQVEGRNPLHF
TGTGCCAGCAGCCAAGTGGAAGGGAGGAACCCCCTCCACTTT
>TRBV27|TRBJ2-7|TRBD2|NA
CASSQGGLAGTYEQYF
TGTGCCAGCAGCCAGGGGGGCCTAGCGGGGACCTACGAGCAGTACTTC
>TRBV30|TRBJ1-6|TRBD1|NA
CACQGQVYNSPLHF
TGTGCCTGCCAGGGACAGGTGTATAATTCACCCCTCCACTTT
>TRBV7-9|TRBJ2-7|NA|NA
CASSESRGSYEQYF
TGTGCCAGCAGCGAGTCGCGGGGATCCTACGAGCAGTACTTC
>TRBV5-4|TRBJ2-7|NA|NA
CASSPGGGRVAYEQYF
TGTGCCAGCAGTCCTGGCGGGGGCAGGGTAGCCTACGAGCAGTACTTC
>TRBV29-1|TRBJ2-3|TRBD1|NA
CSAYRQGVMDTQYF
TGCAGCGCATACAGGCAGGGGGTGATGGATACGCAGTATTTT
>TRBV6-1|TRBJ1-6|NA|NA
CASSEPPQGQNSPLHF
TGTGCCAGCAGTGAACCCCCGCAGGGGCAAAATTCACCCCTCCACTTT
>TRBV7-6|TRBJ1-1|TRBD1|NA
CASSTNRGRFTEAFF
TGTGCCAGCAGCACCAACAGGGGACGGTTCACTGAAGCTTTCTTT
>TRBV9|TRBJ1-3|TRBD1|NA
CASSSGTGTKNTIYF
TGTGCCAGCAGCTCGGGGACAGGGACAAAAAACACCATATATTTT
>TRBV6-1|TRBJ2-6|NA|NA
CASSEAQGRSSGANVLTF
TGTGCCAGCAGTGAAGCCCAGGGCCGGTCTTCTGGGGCCAACGTCCTGACTTTC
>TRBV2|TRBJ1-4|NA|NA
CASRSDGGLNEKLFF
TGTGCCAGCAGGAGTGATGGGGGCCTAAATGAAAAACTGTTTTTT